Sequencing of this T cell receptor (beta chain) was carried out in a study of T cells in Graves' hyperthyroidism and ophthalmopathy. Exclusion of patients followed from uncontrolled infection, other autoimmune disease, pregnancy or lactation. The diagnoses drew upon clinical symptoms, serum thyroxine and TRAb, thyroid ultrasound and orbital computed tomography. There are 14 residues in the CDR3. Trimming at V came to 3 bases and at J to 6 bases, leaving 6 bases not matched to a gene. Study observations and caveats: In the blood, most expanded thyroid clonotypes above 0.001 appeared as well. Ophthalmopathy was distinguished from stable hyperthyroidism by 13 V-J signatures.

The investigators amplified TCR beta CDR3 regions from RNA transcripts. The study used the HTBI primer set for a first-round RT-PCR of the TCR CDR3. One entry per CDR3 protein, called by TCRdb with MiXCR from the multiplex PCR reads. In the table there are roughly 570,000 distinct CDR3 sequences, about half of which are singletons. Turning to this clonotype: The antigen is undetermined.

The sample consisted of peripheral blood or thyroid tissue (not recorded which). This chain connects TRBV12-3 or TRBV12-4 to TRBJ2-7, with 9 bases identical to TRBD2. The sequence was obtained from an adult woman with Graves' disease, either hyperthyroidism or ophthalmopathy (not recorded which). CDR3 coding DNA: TGTGCCAGCAGTTTGATAGCGGGGGTTTTCGAGCAGTACTTC. Amino acid sequence: CASSLIAGVFEQYF.